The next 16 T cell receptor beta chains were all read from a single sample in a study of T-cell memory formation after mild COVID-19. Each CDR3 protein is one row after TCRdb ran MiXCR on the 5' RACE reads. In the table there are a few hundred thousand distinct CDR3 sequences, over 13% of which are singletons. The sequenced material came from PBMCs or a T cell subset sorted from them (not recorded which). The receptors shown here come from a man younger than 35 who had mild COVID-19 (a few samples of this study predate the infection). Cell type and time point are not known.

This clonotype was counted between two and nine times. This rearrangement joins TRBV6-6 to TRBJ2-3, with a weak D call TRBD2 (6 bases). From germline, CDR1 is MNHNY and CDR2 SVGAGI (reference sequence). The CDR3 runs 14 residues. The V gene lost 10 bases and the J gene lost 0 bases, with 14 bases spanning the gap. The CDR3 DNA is TGTGCCACCCGGGACTTGACTAGCACAGATACGCAGTATTTT. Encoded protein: CATRDLTSTDTQYF.

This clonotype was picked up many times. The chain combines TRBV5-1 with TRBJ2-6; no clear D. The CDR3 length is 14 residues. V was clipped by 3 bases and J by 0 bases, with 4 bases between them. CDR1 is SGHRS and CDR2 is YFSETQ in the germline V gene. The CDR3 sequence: CASSSRSGANVLTF. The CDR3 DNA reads TGCGCCAGCAGCTCACGCTCTGGGGCCAACGTCCTGACTTTC.

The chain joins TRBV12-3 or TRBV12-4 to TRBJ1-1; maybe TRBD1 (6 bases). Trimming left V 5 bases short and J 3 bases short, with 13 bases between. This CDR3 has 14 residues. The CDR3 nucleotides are TGTGCCAGCAGTAACAGGGTGCGCGACACTGAAGCTTTCTTT. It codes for CASSNRVRDTEAFF.

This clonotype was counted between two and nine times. In nucleotides, the CDR3 is TGTGCCAGCAGCTTAGCCCTTAATGAAAAACTGTTTTTT. This sequence encodes CASSLALNEKLFF. This chain links TRBV7-2 with TRBJ1-4; no clear D gene. The V end lost 0 bases, the J end lost 4 bases, and 3 bases lay between the germline ends. The CDR3 is 13 residues long. Germline V lookup: CDR1 SGHTA, CDR2 FQGNSA. The entire variable domain, with the rest obtained from reference TRBV7-2 and TRBJ1-4, is as follows: GAGVSQSPSNKVTEKGKDVELRCDPISGHTALYWYRQSLGQGLEFLIYFQGNSAPDKSGLPSDRFSAERTGGSVSTLTIQRTQQEDSAVYLCASSLALNEKLFFGSGTQLSVL.

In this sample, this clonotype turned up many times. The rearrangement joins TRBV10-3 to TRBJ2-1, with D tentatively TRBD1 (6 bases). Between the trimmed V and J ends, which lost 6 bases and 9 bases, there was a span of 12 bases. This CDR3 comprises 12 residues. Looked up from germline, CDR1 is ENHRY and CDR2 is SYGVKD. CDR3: CAISSGVSEQFF. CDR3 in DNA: TGTGCCATCAGCTCAGGGGTATCTGAGCAGTTCTTC.

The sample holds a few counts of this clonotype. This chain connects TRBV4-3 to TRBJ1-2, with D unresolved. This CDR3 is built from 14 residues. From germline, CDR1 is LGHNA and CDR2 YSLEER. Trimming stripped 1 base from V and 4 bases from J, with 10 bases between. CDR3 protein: CASSQGAGSYGYTF. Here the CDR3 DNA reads TGCGCCAGCAGCCAAGGAGCAGGCTCCTATGGCTACACCTTC.

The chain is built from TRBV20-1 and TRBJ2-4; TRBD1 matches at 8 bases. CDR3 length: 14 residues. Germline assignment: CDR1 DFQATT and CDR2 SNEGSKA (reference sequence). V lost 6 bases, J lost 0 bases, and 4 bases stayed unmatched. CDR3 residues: CSALDRVAKNIQYF. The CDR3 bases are TGCAGTGCCCTGGACAGGGTAGCCAAAAACATTCAGTACTTC.

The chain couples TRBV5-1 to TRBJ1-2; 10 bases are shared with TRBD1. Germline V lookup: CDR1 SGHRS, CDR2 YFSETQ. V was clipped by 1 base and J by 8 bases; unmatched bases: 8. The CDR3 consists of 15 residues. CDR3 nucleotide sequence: TGCGCCAGCAGCTTGTCCCCGGGACAGGGGAAAGGCTACACCTTC. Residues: CASSLSPGQGKGYTF. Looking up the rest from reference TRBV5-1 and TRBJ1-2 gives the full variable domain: KAGVTQTPRYLIKTRGQQVTLSCSPISGHRSVSWYQQTPGQGLQFLFEYFSETQRNKGNFPGRFSGRQFSNSRSEMNVSTLELGDSALYLCASSLSPGQGKGYTFGSGTRLTVV.

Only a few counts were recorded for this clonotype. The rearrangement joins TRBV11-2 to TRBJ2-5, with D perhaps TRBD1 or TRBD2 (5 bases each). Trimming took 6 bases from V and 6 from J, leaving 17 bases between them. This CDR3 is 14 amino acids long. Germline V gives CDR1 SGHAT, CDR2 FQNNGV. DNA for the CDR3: TGTGCCAGCAGTCCCGGGGCTATCGCTCAGACCCAGTACTTC. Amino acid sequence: CASSPGAIAQTQYF.

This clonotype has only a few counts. The CDR3 region has the DNA TGTGCCAGCAGTTACGGACAAGATGGCTACACCTTC. Protein: CASSYGQDGYTF. The J gene is TRBJ1-2, the V gene TRBV6-2 or TRBV6-3; tentatively, D is TRBD1 (5 bases). CDR1 and CDR2 from the germline V gene are MNHEY and SVGEGT. V lost 2 bases and J 6 bases, leaving 7 bases between the germline ends. This CDR3 region has 12 residues.

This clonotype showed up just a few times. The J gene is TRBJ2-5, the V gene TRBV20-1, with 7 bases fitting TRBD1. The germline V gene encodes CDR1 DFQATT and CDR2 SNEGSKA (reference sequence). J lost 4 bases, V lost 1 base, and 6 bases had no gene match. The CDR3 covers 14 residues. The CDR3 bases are TGCAGTGCTAGAGCGGCAGGGGGTTCAGAGACCCAGTACTTC. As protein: CSARAAGGSETQYF.

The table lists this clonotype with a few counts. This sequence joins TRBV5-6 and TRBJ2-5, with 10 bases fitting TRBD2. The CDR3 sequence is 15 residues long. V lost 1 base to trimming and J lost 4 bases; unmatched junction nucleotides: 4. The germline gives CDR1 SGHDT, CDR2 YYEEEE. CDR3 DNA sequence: TGTGCCAGCAGCTTGCAAACTAGCGGGGTAGAGACCCAGTACTTC. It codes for CASSLQTSGVETQYF.

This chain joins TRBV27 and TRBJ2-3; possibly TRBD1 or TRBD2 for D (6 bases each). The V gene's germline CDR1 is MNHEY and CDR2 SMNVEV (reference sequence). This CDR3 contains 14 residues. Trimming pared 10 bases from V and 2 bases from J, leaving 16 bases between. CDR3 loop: CATRGTKDTDTQYF. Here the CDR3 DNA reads TGTGCCACACGCGGGACAAAAGACACAGATACGCAGTATTTT.

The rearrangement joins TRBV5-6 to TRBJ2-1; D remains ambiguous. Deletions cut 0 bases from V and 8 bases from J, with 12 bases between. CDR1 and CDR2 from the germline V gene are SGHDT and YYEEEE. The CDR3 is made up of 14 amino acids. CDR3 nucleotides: TGTGCCAGCAGCTTGGCCTGGGGATCCGATGAGCAGTTCTTC. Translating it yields CASSLAWGSDEQFF.

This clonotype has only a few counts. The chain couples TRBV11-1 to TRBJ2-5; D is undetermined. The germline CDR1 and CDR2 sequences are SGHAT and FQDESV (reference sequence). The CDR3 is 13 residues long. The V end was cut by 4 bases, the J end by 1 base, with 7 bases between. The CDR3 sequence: CASSSPSQETQYF. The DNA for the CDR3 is TGTGCCAGCAGCTCGCCCTCCCAAGAGACCCAGTACTTC.

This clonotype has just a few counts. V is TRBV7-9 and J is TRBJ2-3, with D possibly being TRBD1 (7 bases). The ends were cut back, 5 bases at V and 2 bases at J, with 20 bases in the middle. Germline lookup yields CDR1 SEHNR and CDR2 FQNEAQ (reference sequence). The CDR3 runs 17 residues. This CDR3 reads CASSPPRQGGDTDTQYF. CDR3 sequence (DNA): TGTGCCAGCAGCCCCCCAAGGCAGGGGGGAGACACAGATACGCAGTATTTT.